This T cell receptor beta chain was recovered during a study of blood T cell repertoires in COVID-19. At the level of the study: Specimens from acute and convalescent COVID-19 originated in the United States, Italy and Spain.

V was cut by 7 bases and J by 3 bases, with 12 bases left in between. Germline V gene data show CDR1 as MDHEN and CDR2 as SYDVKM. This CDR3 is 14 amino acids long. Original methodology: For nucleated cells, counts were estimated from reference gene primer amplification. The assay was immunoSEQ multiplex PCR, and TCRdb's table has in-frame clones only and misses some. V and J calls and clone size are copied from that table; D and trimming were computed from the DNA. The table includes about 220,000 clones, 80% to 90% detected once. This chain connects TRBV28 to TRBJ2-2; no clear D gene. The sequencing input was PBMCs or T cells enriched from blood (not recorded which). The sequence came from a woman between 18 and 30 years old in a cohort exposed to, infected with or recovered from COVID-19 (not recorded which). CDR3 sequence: CASIQYRDTGELFF. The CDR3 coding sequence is TGTGCCAGCATACAGTATCGCGACACCGGGGAGCTGTTTTTT.